This TCR beta chain was obtained from a study of blood T cells in healthy people across ages. Findings of the study overall: A roughly linear fall in TCR beta diversity per million T cells was seen with increasing age.

The V gene's germline CDR1 is PRHDT and CDR2 FYEKMQ (reference sequence). The CDR3 runs to 15 residues. The V end lost 4 bases, the J end lost 8 bases, and 18 bases lay between the germline ends. The authors ran a second PCR of roughly 7 to 11 cycles using a sample-barcoded 5' primer and a J-beta primer mix. TCRdb processed the 5' RACE reads anew with MiXCR; each CDR3 protein has one entry. The sample lists over 1,300,000 distinct CDR3 sequences, roughly 59% occurring once. Comments on this clonotype: Antigen specificity is unknown.

The sample was blood. This TCR was recovered from a man younger than 35 in good health. The rearrangement joins TRBV13 to TRBJ2-1; D possibly matches TRBD1 or TRBD2 (5 bases each). This CDR3 is CASSSEGRRGYEQFF. The DNA of the CDR3 is TGTGCCAGCAGCTCCGAGGGGCGACGAGGATATGAGCAGTTCTTC.